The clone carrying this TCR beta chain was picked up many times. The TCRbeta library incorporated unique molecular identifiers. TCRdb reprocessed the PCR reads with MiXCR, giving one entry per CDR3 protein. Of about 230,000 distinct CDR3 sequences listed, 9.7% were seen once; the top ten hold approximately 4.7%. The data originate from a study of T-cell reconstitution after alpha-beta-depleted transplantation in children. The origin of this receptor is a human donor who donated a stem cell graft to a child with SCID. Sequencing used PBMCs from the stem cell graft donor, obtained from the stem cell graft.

CDR3 sequence reads: CATSDPRQESPDTQYF. In DNA form, the CDR3 reads TGTGCCACCAGTGATCCACGACAGGAAAGTCCAGATACGCAGTATTTT. This rearrangement joins TRBV24-1 to TRBJ2-3; D might be TRBD1 (6 bases). Trimming cost V 3 bases and J 4 bases, with 16 bases left between them. This CDR3 is built from 16 residues. The germline gives CDR1 KGHDR, CDR2 SFDVKD.